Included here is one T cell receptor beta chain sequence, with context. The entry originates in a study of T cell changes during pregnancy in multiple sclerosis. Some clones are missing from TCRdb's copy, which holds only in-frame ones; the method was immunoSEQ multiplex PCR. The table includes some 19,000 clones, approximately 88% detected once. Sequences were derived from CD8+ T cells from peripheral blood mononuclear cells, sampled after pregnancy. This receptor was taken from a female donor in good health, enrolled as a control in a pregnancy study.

CDR3 sequence: CASSSKAGGEDYGYTF. The CDR3 DNA follows: TGTGCCAGCAGCTCCAAGGCCGGGGGAGAGGACTATGGCTACACCTTC. This chain uses TRBV11-2 with TRBJ1-2, with a tentative D call TRBD1 (5 bases). CDR1 and CDR2 from the germline V gene are SGHAT and FQNNGV. Trimming stripped 4 bases from V and 3 bases from J, with 18 bases between. The CDR3 runs 16 residues.